This T cell receptor beta chain was found in a study of regulatory T cells in long-lasting Graves disease. Building of the TCR beta libraries involved iRepertoire HTBI primers and Arm-PCR of CDR3 regions. TCRdb re-analysed the multiplex PCR reads in MiXCR, keeping a single row per CDR3 protein. The data show a few hundred thousand distinct CDR3 sequences, 16% seen once. Time point denoted: newly diagnosed GD, antithyroid drugs for less than 3 months. Researchers made the TCR library from RNA that was extracted from PBMCs. CDR3 length: 14 amino acids. Germline CDR1 reads DFQATT; CDR2 reads SNEGSKA (reference sequence). This clonotype was seen repeatedly, ten times or more. The junction departs from germline at one end; a sequencing error may be responsible. The sample was also linked to a second study, of T cells in Graves' hyperthyroidism and ophthalmopathy.

The material was peripheral blood mononuclear cells (PBMCs), obtained at new diagnosis, from a patient treated with antithyroid drugs. The source of this sequence is a man aged 35 to 55 with Graves disease. The J gene is TRBJ2-1, the V gene TRBV20-1; 7 bases match TRBD1. The CDR3 is CSARERNRGNEQFF. As DNA, the CDR3 is TGCAGTGCCAGAGAGAGGAACAGGGGCAATGAGCAGTTCTTC.